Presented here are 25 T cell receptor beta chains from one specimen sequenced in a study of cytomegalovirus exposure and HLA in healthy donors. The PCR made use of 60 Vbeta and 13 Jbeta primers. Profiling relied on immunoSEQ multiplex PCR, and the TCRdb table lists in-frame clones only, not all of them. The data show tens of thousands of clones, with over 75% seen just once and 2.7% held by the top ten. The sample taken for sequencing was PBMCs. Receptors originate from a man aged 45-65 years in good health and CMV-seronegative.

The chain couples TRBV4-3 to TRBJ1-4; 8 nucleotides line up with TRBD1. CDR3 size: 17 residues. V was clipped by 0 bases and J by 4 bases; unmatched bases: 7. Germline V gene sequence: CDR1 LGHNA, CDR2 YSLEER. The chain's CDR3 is CASSQEPPGQDNEKLFF. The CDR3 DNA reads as TGCGCCAGCAGCCAAGAACCACCGGGACAGGATAATGAAAAACTGTTTTTT.

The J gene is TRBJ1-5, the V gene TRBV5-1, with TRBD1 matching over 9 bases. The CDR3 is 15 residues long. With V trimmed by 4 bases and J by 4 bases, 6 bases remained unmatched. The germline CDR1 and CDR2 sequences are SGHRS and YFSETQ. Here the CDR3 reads CASSASGTGNQPQHF. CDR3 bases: TGCGCCAGCAGCGCATCCGGGACAGGGAATCAGCCCCAGCATTTT.

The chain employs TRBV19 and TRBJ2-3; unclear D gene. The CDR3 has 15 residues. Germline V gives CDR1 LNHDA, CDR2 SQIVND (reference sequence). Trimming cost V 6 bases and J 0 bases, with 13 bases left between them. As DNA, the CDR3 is TGTGCCAGTAGCAACCCAGGTGGCAGCACAGATACGCAGTATTTT. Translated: CASSNPGGSTDTQYF.

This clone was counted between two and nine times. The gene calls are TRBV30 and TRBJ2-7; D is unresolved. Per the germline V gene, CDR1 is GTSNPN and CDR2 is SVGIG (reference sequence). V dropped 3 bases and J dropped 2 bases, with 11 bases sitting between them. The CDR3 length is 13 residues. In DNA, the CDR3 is TGTGCCTGGAGGCAGACTGCGGCCTACGAGCAGTACTTC. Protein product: CAWRQTAAYEQYF.

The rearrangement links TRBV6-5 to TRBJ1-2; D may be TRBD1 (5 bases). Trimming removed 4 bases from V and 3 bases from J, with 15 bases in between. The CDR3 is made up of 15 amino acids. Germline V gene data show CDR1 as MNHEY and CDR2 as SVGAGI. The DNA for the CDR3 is TGTGCCAGCAGTTCCCATTGGGGGAGGGACTATGGCTACACCTTC. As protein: CASSSHWGRDYGYTF.

CDR3 in DNA: TGTGCCAGCAGCTCTGCCTCTCAGTTTACCTACAATGAGCAGTTCTTC. Translating it yields CASSSASQFTYNEQFF. The gene calls are TRBV13 and TRBJ2-1; no reliable D call. CDR1 is PRHDT, CDR2 FYEKMQ, per germline (reference sequence). V was pared by 4 bases and J by 2 bases, with 15 bases between. This CDR3 has 16 amino acids.

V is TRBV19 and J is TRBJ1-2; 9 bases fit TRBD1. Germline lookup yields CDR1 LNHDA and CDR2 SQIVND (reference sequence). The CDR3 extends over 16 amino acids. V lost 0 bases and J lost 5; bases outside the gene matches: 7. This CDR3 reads CASSIDHRTGAYGYTF. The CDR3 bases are TGTGCCAGTAGTATAGACCATCGGACAGGGGCTTATGGCTACACCTTC.

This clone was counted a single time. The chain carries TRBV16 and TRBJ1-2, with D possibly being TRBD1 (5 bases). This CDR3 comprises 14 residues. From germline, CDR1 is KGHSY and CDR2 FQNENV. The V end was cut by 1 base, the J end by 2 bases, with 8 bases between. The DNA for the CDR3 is TGTGCCAGCAGCCAATGGTCAGGGAACTATGGCTACACCTTC. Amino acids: CASSQWSGNYGYTF.

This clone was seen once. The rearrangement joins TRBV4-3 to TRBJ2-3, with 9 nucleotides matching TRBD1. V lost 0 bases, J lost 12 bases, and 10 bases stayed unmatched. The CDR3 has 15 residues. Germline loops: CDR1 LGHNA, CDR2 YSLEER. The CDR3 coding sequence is TGCGCCAGCAGCCAAGAGACACTTGGGACAGGGCGACAGTATTTT. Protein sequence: CASSQETLGTGRQYF.

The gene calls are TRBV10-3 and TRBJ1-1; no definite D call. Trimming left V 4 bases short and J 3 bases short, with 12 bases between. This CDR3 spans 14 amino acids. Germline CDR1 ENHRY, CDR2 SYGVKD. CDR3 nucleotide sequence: TGTGCCATCAGTGCGAGGGATTGGGACACTGAAGCTTTCTTT. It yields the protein CAISARDWDTEAFF.

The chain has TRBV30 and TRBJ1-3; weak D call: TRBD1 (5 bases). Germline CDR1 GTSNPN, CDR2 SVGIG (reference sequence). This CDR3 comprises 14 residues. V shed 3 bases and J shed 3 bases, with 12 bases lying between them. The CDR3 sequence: CAWREGEVGNTIYF. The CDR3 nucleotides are TGTGCCTGGAGAGAAGGGGAGGTTGGAAACACCATATATTTT.

The CDR3: CASSPSGTGTGNTIYF. In DNA form, the CDR3 reads TGTGCCAGCTCACCATCCGGGACAGGGACTGGAAACACCATATATTTT. The V call is TRBV18, the J call TRBJ1-3, with 9 nucleotides matching TRBD1. This CDR3 is 16 amino acids long. V lost 2 bases to trimming and J lost 2 bases; unmatched junction nucleotides: 4. CDR1 KGHSH and CDR2 LQKENI come from the germline V gene.

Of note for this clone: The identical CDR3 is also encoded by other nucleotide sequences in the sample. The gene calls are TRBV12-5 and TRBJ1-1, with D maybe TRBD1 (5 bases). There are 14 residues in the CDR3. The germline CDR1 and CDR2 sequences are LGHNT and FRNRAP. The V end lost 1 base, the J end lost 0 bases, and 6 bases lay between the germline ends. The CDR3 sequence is CASGLGTLNTEAFF. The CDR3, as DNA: TGTGCTAGTGGTTTGGGGACACTGAACACTGAAGCTTTCTTT.

The CDR3 DNA reads as TGCGCCAGCATTCTTCCAGGGCGCTCTTTAGACACCGGGGAGCTGTTTTTT. It specifies CASILPGRSLDTGELFF. The chain has TRBV10-1 and TRBJ2-2, with D tentatively TRBD1 (5 bases). V shed 7 bases and J shed 3 bases, with 21 bases lying between them. The CDR3 is made up of 17 amino acids. CDR1 is WNHNN, CDR2 SYGVQD, per germline (reference sequence).

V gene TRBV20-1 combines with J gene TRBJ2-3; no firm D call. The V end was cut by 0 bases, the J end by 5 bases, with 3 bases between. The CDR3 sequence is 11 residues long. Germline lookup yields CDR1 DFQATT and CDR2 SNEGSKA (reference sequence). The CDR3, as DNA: TGCAGTGCTAGAGATCTAGATACGCAGTATTTT. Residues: CSARDLDTQYF.

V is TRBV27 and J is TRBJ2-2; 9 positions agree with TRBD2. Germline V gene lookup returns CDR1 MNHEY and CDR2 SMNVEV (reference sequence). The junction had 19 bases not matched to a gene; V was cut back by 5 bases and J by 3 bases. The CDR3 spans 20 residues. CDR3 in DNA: TGTGCCAGCAGTGGGGCCGGGACTAGCTTCCCCCCGAGGTACACCGGGGAGCTGTTTTTT. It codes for CASSGAGTSFPPRYTGELFF.

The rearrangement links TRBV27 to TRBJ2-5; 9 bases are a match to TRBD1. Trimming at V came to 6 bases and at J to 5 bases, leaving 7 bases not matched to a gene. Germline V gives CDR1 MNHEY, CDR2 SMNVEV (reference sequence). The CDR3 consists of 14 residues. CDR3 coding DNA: TGTGCCAGCAGATACACAGGGGGCTTGGAGACCCAGTACTTC. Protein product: CASRYTGGLETQYF.

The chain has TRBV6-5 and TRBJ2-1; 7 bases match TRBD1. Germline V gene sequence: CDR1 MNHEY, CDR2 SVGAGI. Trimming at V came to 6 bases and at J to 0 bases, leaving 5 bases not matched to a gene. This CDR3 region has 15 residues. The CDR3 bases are TGTGCCAGCAGCCCCGACAGGGCCTCCTACAATGAGCAGTTCTTC. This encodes CASSPDRASYNEQFF.

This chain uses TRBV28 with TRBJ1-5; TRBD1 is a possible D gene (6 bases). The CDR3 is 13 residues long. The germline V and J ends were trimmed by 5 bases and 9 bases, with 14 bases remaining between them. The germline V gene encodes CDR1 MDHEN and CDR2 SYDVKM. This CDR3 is CASSTNRARPQHF. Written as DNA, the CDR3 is TGTGCCAGCAGTACGAACAGGGCCAGGCCCCAGCATTTT.

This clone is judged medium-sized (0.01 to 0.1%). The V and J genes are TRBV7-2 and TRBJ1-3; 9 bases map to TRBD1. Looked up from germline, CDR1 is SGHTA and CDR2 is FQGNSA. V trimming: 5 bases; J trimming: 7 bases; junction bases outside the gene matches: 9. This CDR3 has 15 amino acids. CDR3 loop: CASSPRGTGYNTIYF. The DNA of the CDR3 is TGTGCCAGCAGCCCTAGGGGGACAGGGTACAACACCATATATTTT.

This chain's CDR3 is CASSGGRQPQHF. CDR3 DNA sequence: TGTGCCAGCAGCGGAGGACGTCAGCCCCAGCATTTT. The gene calls are TRBV5-6 and TRBJ1-5; D ambiguous. The V gene's germline CDR1 is SGHDT and CDR2 YYEEEE. The ends were cut back, 4 bases at V and 6 bases at J, with 8 bases in the middle. This CDR3 spans 12 amino acids.

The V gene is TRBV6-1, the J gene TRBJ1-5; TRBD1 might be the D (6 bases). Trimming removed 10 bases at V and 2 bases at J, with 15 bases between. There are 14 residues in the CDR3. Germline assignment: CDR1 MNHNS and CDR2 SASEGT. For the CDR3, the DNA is TGTGCCACGACGGGACAATATGGCAATCAGCCCCAGCATTTT. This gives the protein CATTGQYGNQPQHF.

The CDR3 DNA reads TGTGCCAGCAGCCGGGGTGTCTATGGCTACACCTTC. This gives the protein CASSRGVYGYTF. V gene TRBV9 combines with J gene TRBJ1-2, with D unclear. The V end lost 4 bases, the J end lost 4 bases, and 8 bases lay between the germline ends. CDR1 SGDLS and CDR2 YYNGEE come from the germline V gene. The length of the CDR3 is 12 residues.

The CDR3 loop reads CASSLVVGLQPQHF. The CDR3 nucleotides read TGTGCCAGCAGCTTAGTGGTGGGCTTGCAGCCCCAGCATTTT. The chain has TRBV13 and TRBJ1-5; D unresolved. The V end was cut by 1 base, the J end by 7 bases, with 11 bases between. This CDR3 has 14 residues. Germline V CDR1 and CDR2: PRHDT, FYEKMQ (reference sequence).

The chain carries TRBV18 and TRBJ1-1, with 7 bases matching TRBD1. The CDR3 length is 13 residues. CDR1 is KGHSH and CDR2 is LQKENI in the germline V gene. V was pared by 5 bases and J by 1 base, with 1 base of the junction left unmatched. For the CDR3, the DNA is TGTGCCAGCTCAGGACAGGCGAACACTGAAGCTTTCTTT. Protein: CASSGQANTEAFF. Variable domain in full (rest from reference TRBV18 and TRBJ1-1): NAGVMQNPRHLVRRRGQEARLRCSPMKGHSHVYWYRQLPEEGLKFMVYLQKENIIDESGMPKERFSAEFPKEGPSILRIQQVVRGDSAAYFCASSGQANTEAFFGQGTRLTVV.